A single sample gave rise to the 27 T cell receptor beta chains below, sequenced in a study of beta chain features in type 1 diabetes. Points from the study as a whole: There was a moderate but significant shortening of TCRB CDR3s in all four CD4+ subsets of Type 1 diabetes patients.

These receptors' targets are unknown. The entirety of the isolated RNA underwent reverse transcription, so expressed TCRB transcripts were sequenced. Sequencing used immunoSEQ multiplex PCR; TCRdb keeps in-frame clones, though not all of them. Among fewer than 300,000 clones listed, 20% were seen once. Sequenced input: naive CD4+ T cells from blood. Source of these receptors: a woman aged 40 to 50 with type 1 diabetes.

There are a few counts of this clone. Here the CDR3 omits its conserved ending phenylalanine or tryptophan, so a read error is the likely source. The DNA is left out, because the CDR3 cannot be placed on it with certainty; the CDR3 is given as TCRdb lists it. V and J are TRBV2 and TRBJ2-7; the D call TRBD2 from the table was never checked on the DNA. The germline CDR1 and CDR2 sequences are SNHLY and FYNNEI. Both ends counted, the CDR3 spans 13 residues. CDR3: CASSEEGGSPIAI.

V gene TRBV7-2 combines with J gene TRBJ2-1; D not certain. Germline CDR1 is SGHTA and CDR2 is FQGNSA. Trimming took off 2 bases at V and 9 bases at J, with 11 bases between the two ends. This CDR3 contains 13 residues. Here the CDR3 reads CASSLPSRLEQFF. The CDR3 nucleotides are TGTGCCAGCAGCTTACCGTCGCGTCTTGAGCAGTTCTTC.

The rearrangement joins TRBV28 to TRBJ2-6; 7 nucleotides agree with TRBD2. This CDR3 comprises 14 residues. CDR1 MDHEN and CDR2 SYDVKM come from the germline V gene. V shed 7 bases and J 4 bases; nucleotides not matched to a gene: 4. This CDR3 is CASTRGGGANVLTF. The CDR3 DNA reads TGTGCCAGCACCCGGGGAGGGGGGGCCAACGTCCTGACTTTC.

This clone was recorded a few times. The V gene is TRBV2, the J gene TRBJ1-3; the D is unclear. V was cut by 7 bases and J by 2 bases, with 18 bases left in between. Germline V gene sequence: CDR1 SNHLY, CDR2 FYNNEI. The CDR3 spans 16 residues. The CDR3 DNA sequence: TGTGCCAGCAAGGATCGGGAAACAGTTGCTGGAAACACCATATATTTT. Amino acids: CASKDRETVAGNTIYF.

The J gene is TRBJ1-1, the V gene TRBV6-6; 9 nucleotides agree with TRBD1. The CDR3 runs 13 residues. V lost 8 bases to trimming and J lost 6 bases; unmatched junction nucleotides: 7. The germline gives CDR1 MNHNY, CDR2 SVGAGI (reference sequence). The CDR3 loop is CASEQGASAEAFF. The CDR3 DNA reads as TGTGCCAGCGAACAGGGGGCGAGCGCTGAAGCTTTCTTT.

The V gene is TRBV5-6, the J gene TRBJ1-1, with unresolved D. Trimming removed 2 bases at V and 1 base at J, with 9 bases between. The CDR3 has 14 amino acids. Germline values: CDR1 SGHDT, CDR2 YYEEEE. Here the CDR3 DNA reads TGTGCCAGCAGCTTAGGTACGGGGAACACTGAAGCTTTCTTT. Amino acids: CASSLGTGNTEAFF.

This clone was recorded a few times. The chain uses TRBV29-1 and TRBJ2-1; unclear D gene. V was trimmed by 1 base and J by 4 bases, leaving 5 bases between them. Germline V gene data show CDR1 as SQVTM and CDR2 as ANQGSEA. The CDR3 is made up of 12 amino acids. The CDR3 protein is CSVEVQYNEQFF. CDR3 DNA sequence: TGCAGCGTTGAAGTACAGTACAATGAGCAGTTCTTC.

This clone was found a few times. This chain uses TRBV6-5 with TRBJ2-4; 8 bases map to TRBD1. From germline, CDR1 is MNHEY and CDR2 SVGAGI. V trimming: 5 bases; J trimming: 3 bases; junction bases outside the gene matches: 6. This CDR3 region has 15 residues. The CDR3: CASSGQGLGKNIQYF. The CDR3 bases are TGTGCCAGCAGTGGACAGGGATTAGGCAAAAACATTCAGTACTTC.

The CDR3 bases are TGTGCCAGCAGCTTGGGCCCAGGGCTGGCGGACACTGAAGCTTTCTTT. Protein product: CASSLGPGLADTEAFF. V gene TRBV5-6 combines with J gene TRBJ1-1; D is perhaps TRBD1 (5 bases). This CDR3 has 16 residues. V gave up 0 bases and J gave up 3 bases, with 15 bases separating them. The germline V gene encodes CDR1 SGHDT and CDR2 YYEEEE.

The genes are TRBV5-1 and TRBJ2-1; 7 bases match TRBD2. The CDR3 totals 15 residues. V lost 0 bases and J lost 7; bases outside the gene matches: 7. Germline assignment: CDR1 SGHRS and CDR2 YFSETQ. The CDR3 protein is CASSLASGGPNEQFF. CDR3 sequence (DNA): TGCGCCAGCAGCTTGGCCTCGGGGGGTCCAAATGAGCAGTTCTTC.

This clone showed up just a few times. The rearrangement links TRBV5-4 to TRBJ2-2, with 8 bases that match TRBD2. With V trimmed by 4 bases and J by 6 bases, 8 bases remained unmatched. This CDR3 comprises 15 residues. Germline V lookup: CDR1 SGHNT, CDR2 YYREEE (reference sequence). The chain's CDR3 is CASSPGGFVAGELFF. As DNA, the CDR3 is TGTGCCAGCAGCCCGGGGGGGTTTGTCGCCGGGGAGCTGTTTTTT.

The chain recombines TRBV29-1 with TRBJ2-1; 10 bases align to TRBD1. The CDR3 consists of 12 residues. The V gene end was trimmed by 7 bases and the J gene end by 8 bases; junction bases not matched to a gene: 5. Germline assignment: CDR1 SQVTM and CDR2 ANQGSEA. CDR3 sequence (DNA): TGCAGCGGACAGGGGGCATTCTATGAGCAGTTCTTC. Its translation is CSGQGAFYEQFF.

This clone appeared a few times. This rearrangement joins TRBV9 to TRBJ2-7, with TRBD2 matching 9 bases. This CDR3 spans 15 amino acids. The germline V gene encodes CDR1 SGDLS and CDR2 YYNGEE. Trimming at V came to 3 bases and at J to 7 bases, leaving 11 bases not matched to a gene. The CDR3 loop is CASSGALAGSGEQYF. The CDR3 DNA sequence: TGTGCCAGCAGCGGAGCCCTAGCGGGAAGTGGAGAGCAGTACTTC.

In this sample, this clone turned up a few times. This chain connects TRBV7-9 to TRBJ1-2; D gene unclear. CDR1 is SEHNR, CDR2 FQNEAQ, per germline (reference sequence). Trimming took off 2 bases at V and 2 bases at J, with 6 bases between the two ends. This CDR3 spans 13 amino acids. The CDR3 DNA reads TGTGCCAGCAGCTTACTAGGAAACTATGGCTACACCTTC. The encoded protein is CASSLLGNYGYTF.

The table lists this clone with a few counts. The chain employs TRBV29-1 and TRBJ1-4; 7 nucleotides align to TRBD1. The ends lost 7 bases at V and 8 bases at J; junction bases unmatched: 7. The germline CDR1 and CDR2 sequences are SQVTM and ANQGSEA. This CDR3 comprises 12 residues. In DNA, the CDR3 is TGCAGCGGGGCACAGGGGAAAGAAAAACTGTTTTTT. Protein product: CSGAQGKEKLFF.

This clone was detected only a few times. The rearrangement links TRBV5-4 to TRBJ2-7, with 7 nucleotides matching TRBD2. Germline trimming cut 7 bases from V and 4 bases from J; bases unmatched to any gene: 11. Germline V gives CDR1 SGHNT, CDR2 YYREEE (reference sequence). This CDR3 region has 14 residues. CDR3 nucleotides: TGTGCCAGCTCCCCCTCGGGGGAGGGATACGAGCAGTACTTC. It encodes CASSPSGEGYEQYF.

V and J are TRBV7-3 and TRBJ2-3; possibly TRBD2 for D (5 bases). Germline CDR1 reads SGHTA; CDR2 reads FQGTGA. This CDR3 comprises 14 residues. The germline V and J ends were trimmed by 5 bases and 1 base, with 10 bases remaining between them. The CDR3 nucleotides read TGTGCCAGCAGCCGGGCGGGCGGCACAGATACGCAGTATTTT. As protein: CASSRAGGTDTQYF.

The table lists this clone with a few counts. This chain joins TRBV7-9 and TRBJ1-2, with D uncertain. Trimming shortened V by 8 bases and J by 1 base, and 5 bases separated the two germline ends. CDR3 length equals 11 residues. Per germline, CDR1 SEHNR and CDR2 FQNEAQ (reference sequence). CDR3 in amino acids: CASGSNYGYTF. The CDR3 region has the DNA TGTGCCAGCGGTAGTAACTATGGCTACACCTTC. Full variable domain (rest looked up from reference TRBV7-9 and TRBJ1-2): DTGVSQNPRHKITKRGQNVTFRCDPISEHNRLYWYRQTLGQGPEFLTYFQNEAQLEKSRLLSDRFSAERPKGSFSTLEIQRTEQGDSAMYLCASGSNYGYTFGSGTRLTVV.

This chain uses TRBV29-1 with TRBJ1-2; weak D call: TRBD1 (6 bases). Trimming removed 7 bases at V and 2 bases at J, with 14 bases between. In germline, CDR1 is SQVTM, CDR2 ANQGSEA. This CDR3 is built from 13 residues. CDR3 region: CSAEDSRNYGYTF. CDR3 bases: TGCAGCGCCGAGGACAGTCGAAACTATGGCTACACCTTC.

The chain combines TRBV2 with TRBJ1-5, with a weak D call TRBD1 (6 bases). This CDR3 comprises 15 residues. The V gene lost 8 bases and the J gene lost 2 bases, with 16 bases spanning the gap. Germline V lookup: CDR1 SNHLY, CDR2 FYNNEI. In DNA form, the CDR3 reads TGTGCCAGCGGGAGGGGGGCTGGGGGCAATCAGCCCCAGCATTTT. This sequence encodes CASGRGAGGNQPQHF.

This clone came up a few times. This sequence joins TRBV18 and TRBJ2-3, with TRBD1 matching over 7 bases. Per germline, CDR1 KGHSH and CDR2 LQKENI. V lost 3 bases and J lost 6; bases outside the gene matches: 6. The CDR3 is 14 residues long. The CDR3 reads CASSPGQPYDTQYF. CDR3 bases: TGTGCCAGCTCACCGGGACAGCCTTACGATACGCAGTATTTT.

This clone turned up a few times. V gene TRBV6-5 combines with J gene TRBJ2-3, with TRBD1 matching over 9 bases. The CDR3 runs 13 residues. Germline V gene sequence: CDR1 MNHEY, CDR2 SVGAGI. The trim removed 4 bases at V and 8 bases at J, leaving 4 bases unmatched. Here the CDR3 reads CASSSDRGGTQYF. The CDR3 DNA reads TGTGCCAGCAGTTCGGACAGGGGTGGTACGCAGTATTTT.

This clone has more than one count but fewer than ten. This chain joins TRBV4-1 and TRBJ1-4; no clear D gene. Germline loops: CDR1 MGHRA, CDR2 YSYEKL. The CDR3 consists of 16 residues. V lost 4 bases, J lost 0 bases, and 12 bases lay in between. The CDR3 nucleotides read TGCGCCAGCAGCCTAAATGCAGTGGCAACTAATGAAAAACTGTTTTTT. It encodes CASSLNAVATNEKLFF.

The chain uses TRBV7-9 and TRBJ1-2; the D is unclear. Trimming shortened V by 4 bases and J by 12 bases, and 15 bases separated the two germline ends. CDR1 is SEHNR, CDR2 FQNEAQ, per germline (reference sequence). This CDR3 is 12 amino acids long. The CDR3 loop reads CASSSSAGWNTF. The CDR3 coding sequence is TGTGCCAGCAGCTCCTCCGCAGGATGGAACACCTTC.

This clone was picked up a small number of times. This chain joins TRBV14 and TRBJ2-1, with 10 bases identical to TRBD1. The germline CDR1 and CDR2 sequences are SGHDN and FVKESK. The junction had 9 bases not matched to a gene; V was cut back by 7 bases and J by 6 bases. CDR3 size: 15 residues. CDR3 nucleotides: TGTGCCAGCACCCTAAGCGGACAGGGGGGCAATGAGCAGTTCTTC. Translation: CASTLSGQGGNEQFF.

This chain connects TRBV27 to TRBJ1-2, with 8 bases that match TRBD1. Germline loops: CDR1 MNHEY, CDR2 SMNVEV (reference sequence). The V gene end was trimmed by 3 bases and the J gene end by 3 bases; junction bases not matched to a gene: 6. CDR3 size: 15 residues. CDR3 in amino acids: CASSFSDREDYGYTF. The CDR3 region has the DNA TGTGCCAGCAGTTTCTCGGACAGGGAAGACTATGGCTACACCTTC.

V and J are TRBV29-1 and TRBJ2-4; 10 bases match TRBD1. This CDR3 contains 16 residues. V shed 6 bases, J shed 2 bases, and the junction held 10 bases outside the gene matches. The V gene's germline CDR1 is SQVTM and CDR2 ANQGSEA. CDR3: CSVTGGSGSTKNIQYF. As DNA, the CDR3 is TGCAGCGTGACAGGGGGCTCCGGGTCGACCAAAAACATTCAGTACTTC.